One and the same sample provided the 17 T cell receptor beta chains below, sequenced in a study of cytomegalovirus exposure and HLA in healthy donors. PCR was performed using 60 Vbeta and 13 Jbeta primers. Produced via immunoSEQ multiplex PCR; TCRdb's table is partial and in-frame only. The sample records some 200,000 clones, around nine tenths being singletons. The material sequenced was PBMCs. The receptors stem from a woman aged 18-29 years in good health and CMV-seronegative.

The J gene is TRBJ2-7, the V gene TRBV29-1, with 7 bases matching TRBD1. V was clipped by 5 bases and J by 6 bases; unmatched bases: 7. The CDR3 loop spans 12 amino acids. The germline V gene encodes CDR1 SQVTM and CDR2 ANQGSEA. The CDR3 reads CSVWTGSGEQYF. The CDR3 DNA sequence: TGCAGCGTTTGGACAGGCTCGGGCGAGCAGTACTTC.

The CDR3 protein is CASSTGGAYSPLHF. In nucleotides, the CDR3 is TGTGCCAGCAGTACAGGGGGCGCGTATTCACCCCTCCACTTT. The V gene is TRBV27, the J gene TRBJ1-6, with TRBD1 matching over 9 bases. With 5 bases clipped from V and 8 bases from J, the junction kept 4 bases outside the gene matches. Germline CDR1 is MNHEY and CDR2 is SMNVEV (reference sequence). CDR3 length: 14 amino acids.

DNA of the CDR3: TGTGCCAGCAGCGCCCTTCAGGGGGCTCGTGCTGGAAACACCATATATTTT. Amino acid sequence: CASSALQGARAGNTIYF. The V call is TRBV14, the J call TRBJ1-3; 8 nucleotides align to TRBD1. Germline loops: CDR1 SGHDN, CDR2 FVKESK. The CDR3 has 17 residues. V lost 5 bases, J lost 2 bases, and 11 bases stayed unmatched. Filled out from reference TRBV14 and TRBJ1-3, the complete variable domain reads EAGVTQFPSHSVIEKGQTVTLRCDPISGHDNLYWYRRVMGKEIKFLLHFVKESKQDESGMPNNRFLAERTGGTYSTLKVQPAELEDSGVYFCASSALQGARAGNTIYFGEGSWLTVV.

The chain couples TRBV30 to TRBJ1-3; D gene uncertain. The CDR3 contains 13 residues. Germline-derived CDR1 and CDR2 are GTSNPN and SVGIG (reference sequence). V lost 4 bases and J lost 4, with 11 bases in between. The CDR3 nucleotides are TGTGCCTGGACGGCAGGCAGCGGAAACACCATATATTTT. This sequence encodes CAWTAGSGNTIYF.

The chain combines TRBV7-2 with TRBJ2-1; D call uncertain. Germline V gene lookup returns CDR1 SGHTA and CDR2 FQGNSA. This CDR3 spans 13 amino acids. Trimming took 2 bases from V and 3 from J, leaving 5 bases between them. CDR3 in amino acids: CASSLLLYNEQFF. Here the CDR3 DNA reads TGTGCCAGCAGCTTACTCCTCTACAATGAGCAGTTCTTC.

The chain employs TRBV19 and TRBJ2-7, with TRBD2 matching 10 bases. The ends lost 6 bases at V and 3 bases at J; junction bases unmatched: 11. Germline CDR1 and CDR2: LNHDA and SQIVND (reference sequence). CDR3 length: 16 amino acids. DNA of the CDR3: TGTGCCAGTAGCCCTACCTTAGCGGGAGGAAACTACGAGCAGTACTTC. It encodes CASSPTLAGGNYEQYF.

The chain couples TRBV15 to TRBJ2-1; 8 bases fit TRBD2. CDR3 length: 13 amino acids. From germline, CDR1 is LNHNV and CDR2 YYDKDF (reference sequence). J gave up 7 bases and V 8 bases, and 7 bases lay outside the gene matches. As DNA, the CDR3 is TGTGCCACCGACTCCGGGGGGGCTAATGAGCAGTTCTTC. Protein sequence: CATDSGGANEQFF.

The chain joins TRBV7-9 to TRBJ2-6, with 8 positions matching TRBD1. The CDR3 consists of 19 residues. Germline V gives CDR1 SEHNR, CDR2 FQNEAQ (reference sequence). Unmatched junction bases numbered 12, after V lost 5 bases and J lost 0 bases. Written as DNA, the CDR3 is TGTGCCAGCAGCCCGACCCCCGGGACAGGCACCTCTGGGGCCAACGTCCTGACTTTC. This translates into CASSPTPGTGTSGANVLTF.

In nucleotides, the CDR3 is TGTGCCAGCAGCCAGACGGGACTAGCGGGTAGCGAGCAGTTCTTC. Translating it yields CASSQTGLAGSEQFF. The V call is TRBV4-2, the J call TRBJ2-1, with 12 bases that match TRBD2. CDR3 length: 15 amino acids. The J segment lost 10 bases and the V segment lost 3 bases, leaving 7 bases of the junction unmatched. The germline V gene encodes CDR1 LGHNA and CDR2 YNFKEQ.

V is TRBV6-1 and J is TRBJ1-1; 7 bases map to TRBD1. This CDR3 has 14 residues. Germline V gives CDR1 MNHNS, CDR2 SASEGT. V shed 6 bases and J 0 bases; nucleotides not matched to a gene: 4. CDR3: CASSLQGLNTEAFF. For the CDR3, the DNA is TGTGCCAGCAGCCTACAGGGGTTGAACACTGAAGCTTTCTTT.

The V gene is TRBV6-5, the J gene TRBJ2-3; D gene unclear. V lost 2 bases and J 5 bases, leaving 14 bases between the germline ends. The V gene's germline CDR1 is MNHEY and CDR2 SVGAGI. The CDR3 is made up of 15 amino acids. The CDR3: CASSYPVGGQDTQYF. The CDR3 DNA reads TGTGCCAGCAGTTACCCTGTCGGTGGGCAAGATACGCAGTATTTT.

DNA of the CDR3: TGTGCCAGTAGCGAGGACTGGACCTATAGCACAGATACGCAGTATTTT. Protein sequence: CASSEDWTYSTDTQYF. This chain joins TRBV19 and TRBJ2-3, with a possible D match to TRBD2 (5 bases). The CDR3 consists of 16 residues. The ends were cut back, 6 bases at V and 0 bases at J, with 16 bases in the middle. CDR1 and CDR2 from the germline V gene are LNHDA and SQIVND (reference sequence).

The V gene is TRBV5-4, the J gene TRBJ2-1; 14 bases line up with TRBD2. This CDR3 has 14 amino acids. The junction had 0 bases not matched to a gene; V was cut back by 3 bases and J by 7 bases. Germline CDR1 and CDR2: SGHNT and YYREEE (reference sequence). The CDR3 loop is CASSWTSGRNEQFF. The CDR3 DNA reads as TGTGCCAGCAGCTGGACTAGCGGGAGGAATGAGCAGTTCTTC.

The J gene is TRBJ2-3, the V gene TRBV9; 10 bases align to TRBD1. CDR1 SGDLS and CDR2 YYNGEE come from the germline V gene. The CDR3 is 16 amino acids. The V gene end was trimmed by 4 bases and the J gene end by 3 bases; junction bases not matched to a gene: 8. This chain's CDR3 is CASSPTGTGVTDTQYF. CDR3 bases: TGTGCCAGCAGCCCGACCGGGACAGGGGTTACAGATACGCAGTATTTT. The variable domain in full, completed from reference TRBV9 and TRBJ2-3, reads DSGVTQTPKHLITATGQRVTLRCSPRSGDLSVYWYQQSLDQGLQFLIQYYNGEERAKGNILERFSAQQFPDLHSELNLSSLELGDSALYFCASSPTGTGVTDTQYFGPGTRLTVL.

The genes are TRBV4-3 and TRBJ2-7; 8 nucleotides align to TRBD1. The CDR3 covers 15 residues. Germline V lookup: CDR1 LGHNA, CDR2 YSLEER. Trimming removed 0 bases from V and 5 bases from J; junction bases left unmatched: 6. CDR3 in DNA: TGCGCCAGCAGCCAAGACCGACAGGGGATCGACGAGCAGTACTTC. This translates into CASSQDRQGIDEQYF.

This chain uses TRBV7-9 with TRBJ2-2, with D unclear. The CDR3 length is 13 residues. V was pared by 2 bases and J by 6 bases, with 7 bases between. Germline-derived CDR1 and CDR2 are SEHNR and FQNEAQ (reference sequence). For the CDR3, the DNA is TGTGCCAGCAGCTTAAATAGTGCCGGGGAGCTGTTTTTT. It translates to CASSLNSAGELFF.

This chain joins TRBV27 and TRBJ2-7; 7 nucleotides agree with TRBD2. Unmatched junction bases numbered 12, after V lost 8 bases and J lost 2 bases. This CDR3 is 15 amino acids long. Looked up from germline, CDR1 is MNHEY and CDR2 is SMNVEV (reference sequence). The CDR3 region is CASPLARTEAYEQYF. DNA of the CDR3: TGTGCCAGCCCACTAGCGAGGACTGAGGCCTACGAGCAGTACTTC.